These 26 T cell receptor beta chains share one sample of origin, sequenced in a study of blood T cell repertoires in COVID-19. The table came from immunoSEQ multiplex PCR; TCRdb's copy has only in-frame clones and leaves some out. This sample has approximately 21,000 clones, with 80% to 95% found just once. Sequencing was performed on peripheral blood. These receptor sequences come from a human donor in a cohort sampled during active COVID-19.

This chain joins TRBV7-6 and TRBJ1-4; D is uncertain. V was clipped by 2 bases and J by 8 bases, with 12 bases between them. The CDR3 is 14 residues long. Germline assignment: CDR1 SGHVS and CDR2 FNYEAQ. CDR3 DNA: TGTGCCAGCAGCTTATCGGGAGGGAGGGAAAAACTGTTTTTT. This sequence encodes CASSLSGGREKLFF.

The chain combines TRBV7-8 with TRBJ1-2, with 10 bases lining up with TRBD1. Germline V gene lookup returns CDR1 SGHVS and CDR2 FQNEAQ. The CDR3 length is 15 residues. Losses at the gene ends were 4 bases for V and 4 bases for J; bases not matched to a gene: 6. In DNA form, the CDR3 reads TGTGCCAGCAGCTCCGACAGGGGGCGCGGCTATGGCTACACCTTC. It yields the protein CASSSDRGRGYGYTF.

J is TRBJ1-6 and V is TRBV19; TRBD1 agrees at 9 bases. Germline V CDR1 and CDR2: LNHDA, SQIVND (reference sequence). V lost 7 bases to trimming and J lost 7 bases; unmatched junction nucleotides: 11. The CDR3 loop spans 16 amino acids. This chain's CDR3 is CASNGQGMSWNSPLHF. In DNA, the CDR3 is TGTGCCAGTAACGGACAGGGGATGAGTTGGAATTCACCCCTCCACTTT.

The chain has TRBV7-4 and TRBJ2-5, with 9 bases identical to TRBD2. The CDR3 sequence is 14 residues long. Germline assignment: CDR1 SGHVT and CDR2 SQSDAQ. The V and J ends lost 9 bases and 1 base, in that order; junction bases with no gene match: 6. The chain's CDR3 is CASLGRGGQETQYF. The CDR3 DNA reads TGTGCCAGTCTCGGGCGGGGGGGCCAAGAGACCCAGTACTTC.

The chain recombines TRBV7-9 with TRBJ1-2, with 8 bases that match TRBD1. The germline V gene encodes CDR1 SEHNR and CDR2 FQNEAQ (reference sequence). Unmatched junction bases numbered 4, after V lost 4 bases and J lost 3 bases. The CDR3 sequence is 14 residues long. The CDR3 spells CASSSGGADYGYTF. The CDR3, as DNA: TGTGCCAGCAGCTCAGGGGGCGCGGACTATGGCTACACCTTC.

V is TRBV7-2 and J is TRBJ1-3; D is unclear. V was trimmed by 5 bases and J by 1 base, leaving 9 bases between them. The CDR3 has 14 amino acids. Germline V gene lookup returns CDR1 SGHTA and CDR2 FQGNSA. The CDR3 loop is CASSPQASGNTIYF. The CDR3 DNA reads TGTGCCAGCAGCCCCCAGGCGTCTGGAAACACCATATATTTT.

The rearrangement links TRBV12-3 or TRBV12-4 to TRBJ1-5, with D possibly being TRBD1 (5 bases). The CDR3 has 12 amino acids. V lost 5 bases to trimming and J lost 6 bases, with 8 bases between them. For the CDR3, the DNA is TGTGCCAGCAGTCGGGGGTCTCAGCCCCAGCATTTT. Translating gives CASSRGSQPQHF.

This chain joins TRBV2 and TRBJ1-6; tentative D call: TRBD1 (6 bases). V was pared by 4 bases and J by 9 bases, with 16 bases between. The germline V gene has CDR1 SNHLY and CDR2 FYNNEI. This CDR3 has 15 amino acids. Written as DNA, the CDR3 is TGTGCCAGCAGTGGTGGTAGGGGGAGTATTTCACCCCTCCACTTT. It encodes CASSGGRGSISPLHF.

V gene TRBV5-6 combines with J gene TRBJ2-3; D perhaps matches TRBD2 (7 bases). V dropped 6 bases and J dropped 4 bases, with 18 bases sitting between them. Per germline, CDR1 SGHDT and CDR2 YYEEEE. This CDR3 region has 15 residues. CDR3 sequence: CASTNWGGAPDTQYF. In nucleotides, the CDR3 is TGTGCCAGCACCAACTGGGGGGGGGCCCCAGATACGCAGTATTTT.

The rearrangement uses TRBV9 and TRBJ2-5; weak D call: TRBD2 (5 bases). Trimming stripped 0 bases from V and 5 bases from J, with 26 bases between. The CDR3 runs to 19 residues. Germline lookup yields CDR1 SGDLS and CDR2 YYNGEE. The CDR3, as DNA: TGTGCCAGCAGCGTAGGTCCGGAGGTGGGCGAGCTAGAGGATGAGACCCAGTACTTC. It translates to CASSVGPEVGELEDETQYF.

This clone was detected once. This chain links TRBV9 with TRBJ1-4; TRBD1 matches at 7 bases. In germline, CDR1 is SGDLS, CDR2 YYNGEE. With 4 bases clipped from V and 11 bases from J, the junction kept 11 bases outside the gene matches. This CDR3 has 14 amino acids. The CDR3 DNA sequence: TGTGCCAGCAGCCTTGGGACAGATAAAGGGAAACTGTTTTTT. It encodes CASSLGTDKGKLFF.

The gene calls are TRBV4-1 and TRBJ1-4, with TRBD1 as a possible D gene (5 bases). Germline-derived CDR1 and CDR2 are MGHRA and YSYEKL. The CDR3 consists of 16 residues. V dropped 3 bases and J dropped 8 bases, with 19 bases sitting between them. DNA of the CDR3: TGCGCCAGCAGCCATAAAGACAGTCGGCGTGAAGAAAAACTGTTTTTT. It yields the protein CASSHKDSRREEKLFF.

This clone was recorded once. V is TRBV3-1 (or the pseudogene TRBV3-2) and J is TRBJ2-1, with D perhaps TRBD2 (5 bases). The CDR3 has 17 residues. From germline, CDR1 is LGHDT and CDR2 YNNKEL (reference sequence). V was trimmed by 3 bases and J by 2 bases, leaving 17 bases between them. CDR3 in DNA: TGTGCCAGCAGCCAGGAACTCCAATCGGAGGCCTACAATGAGCAGTTCTTC. Amino acid sequence: CASSQELQSEAYNEQFF.

This clone was observed a single time. J is TRBJ2-5 and V is TRBV5-1; 10 nucleotides line up with TRBD2. The trim removed 3 bases at V and 1 base at J, leaving 6 bases unmatched. Germline CDR1 reads SGHRS; CDR2 reads YFSETQ. The CDR3 has 16 amino acids. CDR3 nucleotides: TGCGCCAGCAGCTGGGGGGCTAGCGGGGGCCAAGAGACCCAGTACTTC. Translation: CASSWGASGGQETQYF. Combining the CDR3 with reference TRBV5-1 and TRBJ2-5 gives the whole variable domain KAGVTQTPRYLIKTRGQQVTLSCSPISGHRSVSWYQQTPGQGLQFLFEYFSETQRNKGNFPGRFSGRQFSNSRSEMNVSTLELGDSALYLCASSWGASGGQETQYFGPGTRLLVL.

A single count supports this clone. An end of the junction does not agree with germline; a read error may underlie this. The rearrangement joins TRBV30 to TRBJ2-7; perhaps TRBD2 as D (6 bases). The CDR3 is 14 residues long. The germline V gene has CDR1 GTSNPN and CDR2 SVGIG (reference sequence). CDR3 in DNA: TGTGCCTGGGGTGTACGGGGGTGGTCCTACGAGCAGTACTTC. It encodes CAWGVRGWSYEQYF.

The chain is built from TRBV4-1 and TRBJ2-1, with D possibly being TRBD1 (6 bases). The CDR3 is made up of 15 amino acids. The V gene lost 4 bases and the J gene lost 3 bases, with 13 bases spanning the gap. Germline V gene data show CDR1 as MGHRA and CDR2 as YSYEKL. The CDR3 is CASSPRDTNYNEQFF. CDR3 coding DNA: TGCGCCAGCAGCCCCCGGGACACCAACTACAATGAGCAGTTCTTC.

The V gene is TRBV9, the J gene TRBJ1-2, with 9 bases fitting TRBD1. The CDR3 is 15 amino acids. CDR1 and CDR2 from the germline V gene are SGDLS and YYNGEE. The V and J ends lost 4 bases and 5 bases, in that order; junction bases with no gene match: 9. CDR3 amino acids: CASSKTWTGEYGYTF. In nucleotides, the CDR3 is TGTGCCAGCAGCAAAACCTGGACAGGGGAATATGGCTACACCTTC.

The chain joins TRBV3-1 (or the pseudogene TRBV3-2) to TRBJ1-2; D gene ambiguous. This CDR3 spans 11 amino acids. V lost 3 bases and J lost 4, with 3 bases in between. Germline lookup yields CDR1 LGHDT and CDR2 YNNKEL (reference sequence). CDR3 DNA: TGTGCCAGCAGCCACGGCTATGGCTACACCTTC. This encodes CASSHGYGYTF.

V usage is TRBV27 and J usage is TRBJ2-7, with D possibly matching TRBD1 (6 bases). V shed 6 bases and J shed 1 base, with 10 bases lying between them. Germline V gives CDR1 MNHEY, CDR2 SMNVEV (reference sequence). The CDR3 loop spans 13 amino acids. The CDR3 sequence: CASSRTGSYEQYF. Written as DNA, the CDR3 is TGTGCCAGCAGCCGAACAGGGTCCTACGAGCAGTACTTC.

This chain connects TRBV5-1 to TRBJ2-7, with 8 nucleotides matching TRBD1. V was pared by 7 bases and J by 5 bases, with 23 bases of the junction left unmatched. CDR3 length equals 18 residues. Germline values: CDR1 SGHRS, CDR2 YFSETQ. The CDR3 protein is CASGQPRDRRLPSHEQYF. For the CDR3, the DNA is TGCGCCAGCGGTCAACCTAGGGACAGGCGCCTTCCTTCCCACGAGCAGTACTTC.

The V gene is TRBV6-1, the J gene TRBJ2-7; 9 nucleotides line up with TRBD1. Losses at the gene ends were 8 bases for V and 5 bases for J; bases not matched to a gene: 13. This CDR3 region has 15 residues. CDR1 and CDR2 (germline): MNHNS, SASEGT. CDR3 sequence: CASGEAGTGLDEQYF. The CDR3 DNA is TGTGCCAGCGGGGAAGCGGGGACAGGGCTCGACGAGCAGTACTTC.

The chain is built from TRBV5-1 and TRBJ1-1; 8 bases fit TRBD1. Germline CDR1 is SGHRS and CDR2 is YFSETQ. The CDR3 is 14 residues long. V shed 4 bases and J 13 bases; nucleotides not matched to a gene: 15. CDR3 in DNA: TGCGCCAGCAGCGGAGGACAGGGCGGACGGAAAGGTTTCTTT. Its translation is CASSGGQGGRKGFF.

The chain carries TRBV9 and TRBJ2-2; D gene uncertain. Trimming removed 0 bases from V and 0 bases from J, with 15 bases in between. The CDR3 consists of 18 residues. In germline, CDR1 is SGDLS, CDR2 YYNGEE. CDR3 nucleotide sequence: TGTGCCAGCAGCGTAGCTACGATGGGCAGGACGAACACCGGGGAGCTGTTTTTT. Translated: CASSVATMGRTNTGELFF. The full variable domain, rest sourced from reference TRBV9 and TRBJ2-2, is DSGVTQTPKHLITATGQRVTLRCSPRSGDLSVYWYQQSLDQGLQFLIQYYNGEERAKGNILERFSAQQFPDLHSELNLSSLELGDSALYFCASSVATMGRTNTGELFFGEGSRLTVL.

V usage is TRBV12-3 or TRBV12-4 and J usage is TRBJ1-5, with TRBD1 matching 7 bases. The CDR3 runs to 13 residues. Unmatched junction bases numbered 6, after V lost 7 bases and J lost 6 bases. The CDR3 region is CASTDRVGQPQHF. CDR3 coding DNA: TGTGCCAGCACCGACAGGGTTGGTCAGCCCCAGCATTTT.

The chain has TRBV25-1 and TRBJ1-2, with D perhaps TRBD1 (5 bases). Germline V gene sequence: CDR1 MGHDK, CDR2 SYGVNS. The CDR3 has 16 residues. V was shortened by 1 base and J by 5 bases, with 17 bases between the two germline ends. The CDR3 DNA is TGTGCCAGCAGTGAATCTGGGCAGGGCTTGGGATATGGCTACACCTTC. Encoded protein: CASSESGQGLGYGYTF.

This rearrangement joins TRBV6-5 to TRBJ2-1, with 9 bases that match TRBD2. CDR3 length: 15 amino acids. The J segment lost 2 bases and the V segment lost 6 bases, leaving 5 bases of the junction unmatched. Per the germline V gene, CDR1 is MNHEY and CDR2 is SVGAGI. The CDR3 coding sequence is TGTGCCAGCAGCCCGGGACTAGCCACCTACAATGAGCAGTTCTTC. Translating gives CASSPGLATYNEQFF.